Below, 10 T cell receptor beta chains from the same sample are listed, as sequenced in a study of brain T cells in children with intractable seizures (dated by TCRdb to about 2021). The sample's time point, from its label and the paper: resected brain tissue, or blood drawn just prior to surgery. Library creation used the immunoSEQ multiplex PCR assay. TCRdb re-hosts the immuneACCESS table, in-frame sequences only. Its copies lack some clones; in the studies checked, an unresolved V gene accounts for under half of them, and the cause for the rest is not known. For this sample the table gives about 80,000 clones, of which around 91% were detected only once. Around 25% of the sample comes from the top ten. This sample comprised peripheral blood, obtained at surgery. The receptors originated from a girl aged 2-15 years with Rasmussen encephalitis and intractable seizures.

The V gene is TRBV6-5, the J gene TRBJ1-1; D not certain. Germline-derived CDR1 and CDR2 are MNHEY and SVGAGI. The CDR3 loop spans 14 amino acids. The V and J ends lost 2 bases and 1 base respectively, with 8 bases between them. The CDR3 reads CASSYRGTNTEAFF. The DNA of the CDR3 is TGTGCCAGCAGTTACCGGGGAACGAACACTGAAGCTTTCTTT.

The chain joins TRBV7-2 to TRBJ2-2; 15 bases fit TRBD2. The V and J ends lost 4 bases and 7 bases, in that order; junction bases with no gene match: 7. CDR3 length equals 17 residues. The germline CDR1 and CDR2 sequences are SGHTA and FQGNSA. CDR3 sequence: CASSSRGGLAGGGELFF. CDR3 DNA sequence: TGTGCCAGCAGCTCGAGAGGGGGACTAGCGGGAGGCGGGGAGCTGTTTTTT.

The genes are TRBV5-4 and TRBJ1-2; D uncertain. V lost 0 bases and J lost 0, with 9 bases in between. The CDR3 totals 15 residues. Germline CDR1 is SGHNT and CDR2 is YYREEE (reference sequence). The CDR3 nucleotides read TGTGCCAGCAGCTTGGGGTCAGCTTCTAACTATGGCTACACCTTC. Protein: CASSLGSASNYGYTF.

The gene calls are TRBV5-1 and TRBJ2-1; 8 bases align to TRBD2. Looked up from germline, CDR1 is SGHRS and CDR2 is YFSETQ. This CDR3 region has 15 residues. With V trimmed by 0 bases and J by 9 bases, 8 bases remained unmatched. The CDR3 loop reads CASSLDGRAGGEQFF. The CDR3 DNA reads TGCGCCAGCAGCTTGGACGGGAGGGCCGGGGGTGAGCAGTTCTTC.

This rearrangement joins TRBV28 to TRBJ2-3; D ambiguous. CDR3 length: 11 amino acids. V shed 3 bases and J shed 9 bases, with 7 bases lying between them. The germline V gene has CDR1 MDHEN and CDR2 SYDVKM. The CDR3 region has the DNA TGTGCCAGCAGTTTTCAGGAAACGCAGTATTTT. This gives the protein CASSFQETQYF.

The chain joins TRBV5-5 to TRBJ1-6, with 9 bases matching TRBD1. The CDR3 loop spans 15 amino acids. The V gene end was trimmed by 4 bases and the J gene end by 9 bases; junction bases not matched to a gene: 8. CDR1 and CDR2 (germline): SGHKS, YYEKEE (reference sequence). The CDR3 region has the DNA TGTGCCAGCAGCCTCCGGGACAGGGAGAGTTCACCCCTCCACTTT. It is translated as CASSLRDRESSPLHF.

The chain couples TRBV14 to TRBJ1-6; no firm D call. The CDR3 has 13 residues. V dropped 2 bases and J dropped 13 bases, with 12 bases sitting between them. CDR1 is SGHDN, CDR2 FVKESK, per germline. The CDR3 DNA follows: TGTGCCAGCAGCCAAATGTATAGAATCCCCCTCCACTTT. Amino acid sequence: CASSQMYRIPLHF.

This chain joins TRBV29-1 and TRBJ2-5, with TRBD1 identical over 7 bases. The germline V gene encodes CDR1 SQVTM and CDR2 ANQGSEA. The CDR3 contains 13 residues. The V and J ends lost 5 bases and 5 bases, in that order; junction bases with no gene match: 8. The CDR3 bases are TGCAGCGTTAAGACAGGGATTGAGGAGACCCAGTACTTC. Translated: CSVKTGIEETQYF. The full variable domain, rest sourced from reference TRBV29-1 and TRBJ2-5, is SAVISQKPSRDICQRGTSLTIQCQVDSQVTMMFWYRQQPGQSLTLIATANQGSEATYESGFVIDKFPISRPNLTFSTLTVSNMSPEDSSIYLCSVKTGIEETQYFGPGTRLLVL.

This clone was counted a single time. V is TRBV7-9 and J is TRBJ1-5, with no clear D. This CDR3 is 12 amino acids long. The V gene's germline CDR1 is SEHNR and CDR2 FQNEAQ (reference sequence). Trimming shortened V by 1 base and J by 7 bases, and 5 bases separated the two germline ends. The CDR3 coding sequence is TGTGCCAGCAGCTTAGAAGAGCAGCCCCAGCATTTT. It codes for CASSLEEQPQHF.

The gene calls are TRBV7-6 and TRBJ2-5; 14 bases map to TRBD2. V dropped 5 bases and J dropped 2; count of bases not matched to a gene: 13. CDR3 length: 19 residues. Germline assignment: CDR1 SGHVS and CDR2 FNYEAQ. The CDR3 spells CASSAGLAGGKGVQETQYF. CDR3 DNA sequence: TGTGCCAGCAGCGCCGGACTAGCGGGGGGTAAAGGGGTTCAAGAGACCCAGTACTTC.